This TCR beta chain is from a study of spatial heterogeneity in lung cancer. Time point described: sample taken at primary tumor resection. The 72 donors had untreated early-stage non-small cell lung cancer. This clonotype was seen a few times. Each CDR3 protein gets one entry after TCRdb re-called the 5' RACE reads with MiXCR. The sample records around 63,000 distinct CDR3 sequences, under 7.5% being singletons. The germline CDR1 and CDR2 sequences are SEHNR and FQNEAQ (reference sequence). Trimming removed 0 bases at V and 5 bases at J, with 20 bases between. This CDR3 comprises 19 residues. This receptor was identified in a female donor with early-stage non-small cell lung cancer. The chain carries TRBV7-9 and TRBJ1-6; D is unresolved. The sample consisted of PBMCs, taken at surgery. CDR3 protein: CASSLALSYTLGDNSPLHF. CDR3 bases: TGTGCCAGCAGCTTAGCTTTGTCGTACACTCTCGGGGATAATTCACCCCTCCACTTT.